These 32 T cell receptor beta chains were sequenced from one sample in a study of blood T cell repertoires in COVID-19. Libraries were prepared by immunoSEQ multiplex PCR; TCRdb keeps only in-frame clonotypes and omits some of them. The data contain 200,000 to 250,000 clones, about 83% of them singletons. The sample was PBMCs or T cells enriched from blood (not recorded which). The receptors come from a middle-aged woman who had recovered from COVID-19.

The gene calls are TRBV14 and TRBJ2-1; 15 nucleotides align to TRBD2. The trim removed 2 bases at V and 8 bases at J, leaving 10 bases unmatched. Germline-derived CDR1 and CDR2 are SGHDN and FVKESK. This CDR3 has 18 amino acids. As DNA, the CDR3 is TGTGCCAGCAGCCAAACCCGGGGACTAGCGGGGGGATTAGATGAGCAGTTCTTC. Translating gives CASSQTRGLAGGLDEQFF.

The CDR3 sequence is CASSLSGGKDGELFF. CDR3 nucleotides: TGTGCCAGCAGCTTAAGTGGCGGGAAAGACGGGGAGCTGTTTTTT. V usage is TRBV7-2 and J usage is TRBJ2-2; TRBD2 is a possible D gene (6 bases). The CDR3 covers 15 residues. Per germline, CDR1 SGHTA and CDR2 FQGNSA. Trimming cost V 2 bases and J 7 bases, with 14 bases left between them.

The genes are TRBV29-1 and TRBJ1-2; TRBD1 matches at 8 bases. Germline assignment: CDR1 SQVTM and CDR2 ANQGSEA. CDR3 size: 12 residues. J was trimmed by 7 bases and V by 3 bases; bases with no gene match: 4. CDR3 DNA sequence: TGCAGCGTTGACGGCAGGGGGCCTGGCTACACCTTC. Translating it yields CSVDGRGPGYTF.

CDR3 region: CASRRQAGVYTDTQYF. CDR3 DNA sequence: TGTGCCAGCAGGCGCCAAGCGGGAGTCTACACAGATACGCAGTATTTT. V is TRBV27 and J is TRBJ2-3, with 8 bases aligning to TRBD2. This CDR3 is 16 amino acids long. The V and J ends lost 6 bases and 2 bases, in that order; junction bases with no gene match: 10. CDR1 MNHEY and CDR2 SMNVEV come from the germline V gene (reference sequence).

This clone came up a few times. The chain employs TRBV28 and TRBJ1-1; 7 bases are shared with TRBD1. V shed 3 bases and J 1 base; nucleotides not matched to a gene: 5. The germline V gene has CDR1 MDHEN and CDR2 SYDVKM. The CDR3 length is 15 residues. The CDR3 DNA is TGTGCCAGCAGTTTGCTCGGGACAGAGAACACTGAAGCTTTCTTT. Encoded protein: CASSLLGTENTEAFF. Complete variable domain (other parts from reference TRBV28 and TRBJ1-1): DVKVTQSSRYLVKRTGEKVFLECVQDMDHENMFWYRQDPGLGLRLIYFSYDVKMKEKGDIPEGYSVSREKKERFSLILESASTNQTSMYLCASSLLGTENTEAFFGQGTRLTVV.

The rearrangement links TRBV19 to TRBJ1-6, with 7 bases fitting TRBD1. This CDR3 has 14 residues. CDR1 is LNHDA and CDR2 is SQIVND in the germline V gene (reference sequence). The V and J ends lost 6 bases and 5 bases, in that order; junction bases with no gene match: 4. The CDR3 nucleotides read TGTGCCAGTAGGACCGGGACAGATAATTCACCCCTCCACTTT. This translates into CASRTGTDNSPLHF.

This clone was detected only once. The gene calls are TRBV27 and TRBJ1-1; 7 nucleotides agree with TRBD1. The CDR3 covers 17 residues. Germline V lookup: CDR1 MNHEY, CDR2 SMNVEV (reference sequence). The ends lost 5 bases at V and 0 bases at J; junction bases unmatched: 12. CDR3 sequence reads: CASSRITGVALNTEAFF. CDR3 sequence (DNA): TGTGCCAGCAGTCGCATCACAGGGGTAGCCCTGAACACTGAAGCTTTCTTT.

Here the CDR3 DNA reads TGTGCCAGCACTTTGACAGGGAACTATGGCTACACCTTC. Translation gives CASTLTGNYGYTF. The chain carries TRBV12-3 or TRBV12-4 and TRBJ1-2; TRBD1 matches 7 bases. Losses at the gene ends were 7 bases for V and 2 bases for J; bases not matched to a gene: 4. This CDR3 comprises 13 residues.

This chain joins TRBV5-1 and TRBJ1-1, with TRBD1 as a possible D gene (5 bases). CDR1 and CDR2 (germline): SGHRS, YFSETQ. The CDR3 has 14 amino acids. The ends were cut back, 4 bases at V and 4 bases at J, with 14 bases in the middle. The DNA of the CDR3 is TGCGCCAGCAGCCAAGGAACTACAGGCACTGAAGCTTTCTTT. Translating it yields CASSQGTTGTEAFF.

J is TRBJ2-1 and V is TRBV7-3; D not resolved. CDR3 size: 15 residues. Germline values: CDR1 SGHTA, CDR2 FQGTGA. V lost 1 base and J 0 bases, leaving 7 bases between the germline ends. CDR3 sequence: CASSLSLDSYNEQFF. The CDR3 DNA sequence: TGTGCCAGCAGCTTAAGCCTAGACTCCTACAATGAGCAGTTCTTC.

This chain connects TRBV19 to TRBJ1-1; unclear D gene. The germline gives CDR1 LNHDA, CDR2 SQIVND (reference sequence). The CDR3 has 16 residues. Trimming left V 5 bases short and J 1 base short, with 17 bases between. The CDR3 loop is CASSLIPGVQNTEAFF. CDR3 bases: TGTGCCAGTAGTCTGATTCCCGGGGTCCAGAACACTGAAGCTTTCTTT.

The chain combines TRBV27 with TRBJ2-7, with D hard to call. This CDR3 comprises 17 residues. With 3 bases removed from V and 2 bases from J, the gap between germline ends came to 20 bases. Per germline, CDR1 MNHEY and CDR2 SMNVEV (reference sequence). DNA for the CDR3: TGTGCCAGCAGTTTTCGCCCGAACCGACTCCTCACCTACGAGCAGTACTTC. Translating gives CASSFRPNRLLTYEQYF.

The chain carries TRBV19 and TRBJ1-2, with 8 positions matching TRBD1. There are 14 residues in the CDR3. Losses at the gene ends were 5 bases for V and 8 bases for J; bases not matched to a gene: 10. Per germline, CDR1 LNHDA and CDR2 SQIVND (reference sequence). CDR3 bases: TGTGCCAGTAGTCCCCTGGACAGGGAATACGGCTACACCTTC. It translates to CASSPLDREYGYTF. Variable domain in full (rest from reference TRBV19 and TRBJ1-2): DGGITQSPKYLFRKEGQNVTLSCEQNLNHDAMYWYRQDPGQGLRLIYYSQIVNDFQKGDIAEGYSVSREKKESFPLTVTSAQKNPTAFYLCASSPLDREYGYTFGSGTRLTVV.

The gene calls are TRBV7-9 and TRBJ2-3; 14 bases agree with TRBD2. The germline gives CDR1 SEHNR, CDR2 FQNEAQ (reference sequence). The CDR3 has 16 amino acids. V gave up 4 bases and J gave up 5 bases; unmatched junction bases: 5. This chain's CDR3 is CASSSGTSGSGDTQYF. CDR3 DNA sequence: TGTGCCAGCAGCTCTGGGACTAGCGGGAGCGGAGATACGCAGTATTTT.

The chain is built from TRBV14 and TRBJ1-5; D is undetermined. The ends were cut back, 7 bases at V and 4 bases at J, with 5 bases in the middle. CDR1 is SGHDN, CDR2 FVKESK, per germline. This CDR3 region has 11 residues. The CDR3 sequence: CASMSNQPQHF. The CDR3 DNA follows: TGTGCCAGCATGTCGAATCAGCCCCAGCATTTT.

The chain uses TRBV5-4 and TRBJ2-7; tentatively, D is TRBD1 (5 bases). Germline V lookup: CDR1 SGHNT, CDR2 YYREEE (reference sequence). CDR3 length: 13 residues. The V end lost 0 bases, the J end lost 6 bases, and 10 bases lay between the germline ends. CDR3 sequence reads: CASSLGGGGEQYF. CDR3 nucleotides: TGTGCCAGCAGCTTGGGGGGCGGCGGCGAGCAGTACTTC.

The chain recombines TRBV27 with TRBJ2-5; a possible D gene is TRBD2 (6 bases). CDR1 and CDR2 from the germline V gene are MNHEY and SMNVEV (reference sequence). The CDR3 consists of 15 residues. Trimming removed 6 bases from V and 0 bases from J, with 14 bases in between. In DNA, the CDR3 is TGTGCCAGCAGACTGTCGGGACTCCACCAAGAGACCCAGTACTTC. Translated, it gives CASRLSGLHQETQYF.

This rearrangement joins TRBV3-1 (or the pseudogene TRBV3-2) to TRBJ1-2; 12 bases are a match to TRBD1. V lost 8 bases to trimming and J lost 6 bases; unmatched junction nucleotides: 13. The CDR3 sequence is 16 residues long. CDR1 is LGHDT and CDR2 is YNNKEL in the germline V gene (reference sequence). Here the CDR3 reads CASWLWDRGLHNGYTF. The CDR3 DNA reads TGTGCCAGCTGGTTGTGGGACAGGGGGCTTCATAATGGCTACACCTTC.

The chain recombines TRBV28 with TRBJ2-7, with 8 bases aligning to TRBD2. CDR1 and CDR2 (germline): MDHEN, SYDVKM. V dropped 2 bases and J dropped 2; count of bases not matched to a gene: 5. CDR3 length: 15 amino acids. The CDR3: CASSLRVGRAYEQYF. The CDR3 bases are TGTGCCAGCAGTTTACGAGTCGGGAGGGCCTACGAGCAGTACTTC.

DNA of the CDR3: TGTGCCATAGCGGGACAGGGTGACTATGGCTACACCTTC. Protein: CAIAGQGDYGYTF. The rearrangement links TRBV19 to TRBJ1-2; 9 positions match TRBD1. V trimming: 10 bases; J trimming: 3 bases; junction bases outside the gene matches: 6. Germline V gives CDR1 LNHDA, CDR2 SQIVND (reference sequence). The CDR3 runs to 13 residues.

V and J are TRBV24-1 and TRBJ2-1, with 8 positions matching TRBD2. CDR3 size: 18 residues. V shed 3 bases, J shed 5 bases, and the junction held 14 bases outside the gene matches. Germline V gene data show CDR1 as KGHDR and CDR2 as SFDVKD. The CDR3 region is CATSDIPGVAGLNNEQFF. The CDR3 nucleotides are TGTGCCACCAGTGATATCCCCGGGGTAGCGGGACTCAACAATGAGCAGTTCTTC.

The genes are TRBV7-2 and TRBJ2-1; 11 bases map to TRBD2. Germline assignment: CDR1 SGHTA and CDR2 FQGNSA. The CDR3 runs to 16 residues. With 5 bases clipped from V and 2 bases from J, the junction kept 5 bases outside the gene matches. CDR3 protein: CASSPGTSGPYNEQFF. The CDR3 region has the DNA TGTGCCAGCAGCCCCGGGACTAGCGGACCCTACAATGAGCAGTTCTTC.

V and J are TRBV4-1 and TRBJ1-6; D is undetermined. There are 15 residues in the CDR3. CDR1 and CDR2 (germline): MGHRA, YSYEKL. V was pared by 6 bases and J by 0 bases, with 9 bases between. CDR3 protein: CASRPEVSYNSPLHF. The CDR3 nucleotides read TGCGCCAGCAGGCCAGAAGTCTCCTATAATTCACCCCTCCACTTT.

V usage is TRBV6-1 and J usage is TRBJ2-3, with 10 bases aligning to TRBD2. Germline loops: CDR1 MNHNS, CDR2 SASEGT. Trimming at V came to 3 bases and at J to 4 bases, leaving 1 base not matched to a gene. The length of the CDR3 is 14 residues. The CDR3 DNA follows: TGTGCCAGCAGTGATAGCGGGAGGCCAGATACGCAGTATTTT. Its translation: CASSDSGRPDTQYF.

This clone was counted only a few times. CDR3: CASSRQGDEQFF. CDR3 nucleotide sequence: TGTGCCAGCAGCAGACAGGGGGATGAGCAGTTCTTC. The V gene is TRBV2, the J gene TRBJ2-1; TRBD1 matches at 9 bases. Germline CDR1 reads SNHLY; CDR2 reads FYNNEI. The CDR3 spans 12 residues. J lost 8 bases, V lost 6 bases, and 2 bases had no gene match. Combining the CDR3 with reference TRBV2 and TRBJ2-1 gives the whole variable domain EPEVTQTPSHQVTQMGQEVILRCVPISNHLYFYWYRQILGQKVEFLVSFYNNEISEKSEIFDDQFSVERPDGSNFTLKIRSTKLEDSAMYFCASSRQGDEQFFGPGTRLTVL.

This clone was detected a few times. At the DNA level, this CDR3 is encoded by other sequences in the same sample as well. This sequence joins TRBV7-6 and TRBJ2-7, with 9 bases that match TRBD1. This CDR3 spans 14 amino acids. V was pared by 1 base and J by 2 bases, with 0 bases of the junction left unmatched. Germline assignment: CDR1 SGHVS and CDR2 FNYEAQ. The CDR3 bases are TGTGCCAGCAGCTTAGACAGGGGGCCCTACGAGCAGTACTTC. Translating it yields CASSLDRGPYEQYF. The full variable domain, its missing parts supplied by reference TRBV7-6 and TRBJ2-7, is GAGVSQSPRYKVTKRGQDVALRCDPISGHVSLYWYRQALGQGPEFLTYFNYEAQQDKSGLPNDRFSAERPEGSISTLTIQRTEQRDSAMYRCASSLDRGPYEQYFGPGTRLTVT.

This chain joins TRBV28 and TRBJ2-3; D is ambiguous. This CDR3 region has 13 residues. Germline CDR1 and CDR2: MDHEN and SYDVKM. The ends were cut back, 2 bases at V and 5 bases at J, with 8 bases in the middle. As DNA, the CDR3 is TGTGCCAGCAGTTTAGACCGCGGAGATACGCAGTATTTT. Its translation is CASSLDRGDTQYF.

The chain couples TRBV27 to TRBJ2-1; possible D gene TRBD2, 6 bases. V was pared by 2 bases and J by 10 bases, with 21 bases between. Germline CDR1 reads MNHEY; CDR2 reads SMNVEV (reference sequence). The CDR3 runs 16 residues. In DNA form, the CDR3 reads TGTGCCAGCAGTTTACGACTAGGCGAGGTAGCCTACGAGCAGTTCTTC. Translating gives CASSLRLGEVAYEQFF.

The J gene is TRBJ2-7, the V gene TRBV18; 9 bases fit TRBD1. Germline-derived CDR1 and CDR2 are KGHSH and LQKENI. The trim removed 6 bases at V and 2 bases at J, leaving 5 bases unmatched. This CDR3 is 14 amino acids long. The CDR3 sequence is CASSTGTGPYEQYF. The DNA for the CDR3 is TGTGCCAGCTCGACAGGGACAGGGCCCTACGAGCAGTACTTC.

The chain couples TRBV18 to TRBJ2-7; the D is unclear. The ends were cut back, 4 bases at V and 0 bases at J, with 13 bases in the middle. Germline-derived CDR1 and CDR2 are KGHSH and LQKENI. CDR3 length: 15 amino acids. The DNA of the CDR3 is TGTGCCAGCTCACTGGGCAGTGCCCGCTCCTACGAGCAGTACGTC. Amino acid sequence: CASSLGSARSYEQYV.

The chain employs TRBV5-4 and TRBJ1-2, with 7 bases matching TRBD1. V lost 3 bases, J lost 1 base, and 9 bases stayed unmatched. Germline CDR1 reads SGHNT; CDR2 reads YYREEE (reference sequence). The CDR3 has 16 residues. The CDR3 region has the DNA TGTGCCAGCAGCTCGGCTGTGACAGGGATTAACTATGGCTACACCTTC. Protein product: CASSSAVTGINYGYTF.

The V gene is TRBV4-1, the J gene TRBJ1-1; D is uncertain. V lost 3 bases, J lost 5 bases, and 16 bases lay in between. Germline CDR1 is MGHRA and CDR2 is YSYEKL. The CDR3 consists of 15 residues. In DNA form, the CDR3 reads TGCGCCAGCAGCCAGATAGGGATGGCGGGGACTGAAGCTTTCTTT. Amino acids: CASSQIGMAGTEAFF.